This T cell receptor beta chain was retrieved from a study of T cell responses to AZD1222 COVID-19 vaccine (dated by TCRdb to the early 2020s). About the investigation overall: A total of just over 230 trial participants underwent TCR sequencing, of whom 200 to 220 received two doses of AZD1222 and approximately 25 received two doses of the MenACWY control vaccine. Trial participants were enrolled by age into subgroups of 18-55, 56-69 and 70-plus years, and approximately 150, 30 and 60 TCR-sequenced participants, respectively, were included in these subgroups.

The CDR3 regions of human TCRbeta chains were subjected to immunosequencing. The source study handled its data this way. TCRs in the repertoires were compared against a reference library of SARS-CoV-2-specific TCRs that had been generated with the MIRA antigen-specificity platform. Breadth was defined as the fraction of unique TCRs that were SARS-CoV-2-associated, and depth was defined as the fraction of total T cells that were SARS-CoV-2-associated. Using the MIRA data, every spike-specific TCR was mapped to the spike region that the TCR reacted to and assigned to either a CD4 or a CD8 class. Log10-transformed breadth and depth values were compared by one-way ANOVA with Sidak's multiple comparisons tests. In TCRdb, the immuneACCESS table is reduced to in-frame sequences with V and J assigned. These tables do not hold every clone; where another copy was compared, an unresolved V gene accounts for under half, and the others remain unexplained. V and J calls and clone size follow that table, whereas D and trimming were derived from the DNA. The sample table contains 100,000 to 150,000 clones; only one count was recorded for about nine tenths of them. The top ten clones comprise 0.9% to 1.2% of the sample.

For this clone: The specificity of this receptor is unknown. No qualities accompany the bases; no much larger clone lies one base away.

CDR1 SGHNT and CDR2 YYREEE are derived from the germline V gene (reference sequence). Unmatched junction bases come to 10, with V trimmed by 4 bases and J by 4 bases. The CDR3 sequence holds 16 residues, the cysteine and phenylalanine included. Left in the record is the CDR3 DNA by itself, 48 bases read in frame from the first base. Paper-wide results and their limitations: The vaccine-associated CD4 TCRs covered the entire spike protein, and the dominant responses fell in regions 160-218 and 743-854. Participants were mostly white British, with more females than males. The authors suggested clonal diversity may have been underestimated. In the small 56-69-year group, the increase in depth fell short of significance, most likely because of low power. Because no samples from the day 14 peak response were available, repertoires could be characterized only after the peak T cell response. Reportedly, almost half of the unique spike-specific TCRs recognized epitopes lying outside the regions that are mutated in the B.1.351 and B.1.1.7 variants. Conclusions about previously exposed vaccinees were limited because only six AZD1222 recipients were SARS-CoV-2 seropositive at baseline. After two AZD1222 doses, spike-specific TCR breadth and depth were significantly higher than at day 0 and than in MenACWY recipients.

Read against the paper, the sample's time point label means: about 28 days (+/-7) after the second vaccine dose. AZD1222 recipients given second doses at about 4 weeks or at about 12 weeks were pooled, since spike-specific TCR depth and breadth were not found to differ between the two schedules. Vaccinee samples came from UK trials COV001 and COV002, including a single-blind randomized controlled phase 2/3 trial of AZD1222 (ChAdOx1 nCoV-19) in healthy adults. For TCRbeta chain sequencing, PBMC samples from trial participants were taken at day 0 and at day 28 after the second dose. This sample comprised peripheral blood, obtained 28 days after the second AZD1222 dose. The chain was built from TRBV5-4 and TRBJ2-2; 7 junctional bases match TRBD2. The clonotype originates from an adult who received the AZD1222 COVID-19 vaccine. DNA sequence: TGTGCCAGCAGCCAGCAGGGCGGGAGAGGCACCGGGGAGCTGTTTTTT. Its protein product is CASSQQGGRGTGELFF. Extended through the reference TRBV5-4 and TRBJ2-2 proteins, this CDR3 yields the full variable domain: ETGVTQSPTHLIKTRGQQVTLRCSSQSGHNTVSWYQQALGQGPQFIFQYYREEENGRGNFPPRFSGLQFPNYSSELNVNALELDDSALYLCASSQQGGRGTGELFFGEGSRLTVL.